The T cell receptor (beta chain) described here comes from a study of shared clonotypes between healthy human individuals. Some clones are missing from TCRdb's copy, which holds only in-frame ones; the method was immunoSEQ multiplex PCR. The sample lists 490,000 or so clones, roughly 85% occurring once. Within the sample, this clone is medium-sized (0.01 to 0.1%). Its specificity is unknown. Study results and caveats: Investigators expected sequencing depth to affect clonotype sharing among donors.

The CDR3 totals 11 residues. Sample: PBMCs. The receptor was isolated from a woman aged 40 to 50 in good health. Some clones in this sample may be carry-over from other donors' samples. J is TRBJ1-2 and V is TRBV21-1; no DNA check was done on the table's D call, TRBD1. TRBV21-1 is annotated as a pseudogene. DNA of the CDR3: TGTGCCAGCGGGACAGGGGGGAGTGAGACCTTC. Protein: CASGTGGSETF.